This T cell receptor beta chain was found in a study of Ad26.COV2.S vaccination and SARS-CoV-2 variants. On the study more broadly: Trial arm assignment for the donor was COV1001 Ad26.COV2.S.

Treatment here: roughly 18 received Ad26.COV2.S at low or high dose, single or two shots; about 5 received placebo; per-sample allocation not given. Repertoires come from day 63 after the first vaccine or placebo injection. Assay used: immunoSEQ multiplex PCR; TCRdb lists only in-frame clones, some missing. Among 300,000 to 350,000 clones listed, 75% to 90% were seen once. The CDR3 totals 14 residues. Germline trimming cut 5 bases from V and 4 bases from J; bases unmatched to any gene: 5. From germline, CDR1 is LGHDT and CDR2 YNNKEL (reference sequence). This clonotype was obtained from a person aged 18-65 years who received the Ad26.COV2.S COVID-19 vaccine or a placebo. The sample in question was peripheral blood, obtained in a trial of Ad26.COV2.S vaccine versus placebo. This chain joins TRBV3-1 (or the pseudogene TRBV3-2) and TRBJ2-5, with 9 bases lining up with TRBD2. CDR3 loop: CASSSSGEGETQYF. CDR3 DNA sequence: TGTGCCAGCAGCTCTAGCGGGGAGGGAGAGACCCAGTACTTC.